This T cell receptor beta chain was retrieved from a study of T cell changes during pregnancy in multiple sclerosis. CDR1 is SGHTA and CDR2 is FQGTGA in the germline V gene. The germline V and J ends were trimmed by 2 bases and 7 bases, with 11 bases remaining between them. This CDR3 contains 13 residues. TCRdb's copy holds only in-frame clones and misses some; the assay was immunoSEQ multiplex PCR. Here the sample spans approximately 70,000 clones, 75% to 95% being singletons. This specimen was peripheral blood, taken in the first trimester of pregnancy. The source of this sequence is a female donor with multiple sclerosis, enrolled in a pregnancy study. V is TRBV7-3 and J is TRBJ2-5; unclear D gene. The CDR3 nucleotides are TGTGCCAGCAGCTTAGAGAGTGATTCGACCCAGTACTTC. Its translation is CASSLESDSTQYF.